This T cell receptor beta chain is from a study of T cells in Graves' hyperthyroidism and ophthalmopathy. Study findings and constraints: Before onset, by a median of approximately 5.9 months, the model predicted ophthalmopathy. Patients with ophthalmopathy were separated from those with stable hyperthyroidism by a 13 V-J model. Most clonotypes expanded in thyroid above 0.001 were likewise present in blood.

A word on this clonotype: Its antigen remains unidentified.

The CDR3 spans 15 residues. Trimming removed 2 bases from V and 0 bases from J, with 10 bases in between. Germline V CDR1 and CDR2: SGHAT, FQNNGV. TCR beta CDR3 region amplification was performed from RNA transcripts. In the first-round RT-PCR of the TCR CDR3, the HTBI primer set was used. Using its own MiXCR run on the multiplex PCR reads, TCRdb lists one record per CDR3 protein. The sample has more than 500,000 distinct CDR3 sequences; approximately 49% are singletons. The chain couples TRBV11-2 to TRBJ1-1; D is perhaps TRBD1 (5 bases). What was sequenced was peripheral blood or thyroid tissue (not recorded which). This TCR was sampled from an adult woman with Graves' disease, either hyperthyroidism or ophthalmopathy (not recorded which). CDR3 DNA: TGTGCCAGCAGCTTATGGGGGTTCATGAACACTGAAGCTTTCTTT. It encodes CASSLWGFMNTEAFF. Drawing the rest from reference TRBV11-2 and TRBJ1-1, the complete variable domain is EAGVAQSPRYKIIEKRQSVAFWCNPISGHATLYWYQQILGQGPKLLIQFQNNGVVDDSQLPKDRFSAERLKGVDSTLKIQPAKLEDSAVYLCASSLWGFMNTEAFFGQGTRLTVV.